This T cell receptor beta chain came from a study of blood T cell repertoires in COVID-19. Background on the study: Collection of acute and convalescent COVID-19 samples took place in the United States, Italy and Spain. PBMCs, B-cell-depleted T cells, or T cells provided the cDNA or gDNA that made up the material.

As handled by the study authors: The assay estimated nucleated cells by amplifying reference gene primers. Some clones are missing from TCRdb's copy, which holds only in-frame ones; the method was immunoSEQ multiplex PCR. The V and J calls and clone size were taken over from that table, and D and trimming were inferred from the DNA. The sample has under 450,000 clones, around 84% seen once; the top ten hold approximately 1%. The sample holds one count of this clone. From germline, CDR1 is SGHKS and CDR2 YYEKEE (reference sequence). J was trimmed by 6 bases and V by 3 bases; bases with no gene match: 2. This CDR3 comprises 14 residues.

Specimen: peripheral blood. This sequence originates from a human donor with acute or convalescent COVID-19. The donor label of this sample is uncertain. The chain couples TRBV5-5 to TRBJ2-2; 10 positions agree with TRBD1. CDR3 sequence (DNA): TGTGCCAGCAGCTGGGACAGGGGATCCGGGGAGCTGTTTTTT. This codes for CASSWDRGSGELFF. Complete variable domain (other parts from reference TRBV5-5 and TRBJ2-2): DAGVTQSPTHLIKTRGQQVTLRCSPISGHKSVSWYQQVLGQGPQFIFQYYEKEERGRGNFPDRFSARQFPNYSSELNVNALLLGDSALYLCASSWDRGSGELFFGEGSRLTVL.